Listed here are 23 T cell receptor beta chains from one sample, sequenced in a study of monozygotic twins with inflammatory bowel disease (dated by TCRdb to between 2018 and 2021). Libraries were prepared through 5' RACE. Instrument used: Illumina HiSeq 2500. TCRdb reprocessed the reads, so every CDR3 protein sequence counts as one entry and DNA is not shown. The sample table holds 210,000 or so distinct CDR3 sequences. The ten largest clones capture less than 9% of the sample. Sequences were obtained from blood. Receptor source: a human donor with ulcerative colitis or Crohn's disease, or a healthy co-twin of an affected twin (not recorded which).

This rearrangement joins TRBV20-1 to TRBJ1-5. This CDR3 is 14 amino acids long. The germline gives CDR1 DFQATT, CDR2 SNEGSKA (reference sequence). The CDR3 here is CSARGTNSNQPQHF.

The CDR3 is CASSLEAGVAEAFF. The chain combines TRBV7-9 with TRBJ1-1; the D call from TCRdb, TRBD1, cannot be confirmed without DNA. CDR1 and CDR2 (germline): SEHNR, FQNEAQ (reference sequence). The CDR3 runs 14 residues. Full variable domain (remainder filled in from reference TRBV7-9 and TRBJ1-1): DTGVSQNPRHKITKRGQNVTFRCDPISEHNRLYWYRQTLGQGPEFLTYFQNEAQLEKSRLLSDRFSAERPKGSFSTLEIQRTEQGDSAMYLCASSLEAGVAEAFFGQGTRLTVV.

The chain carries TRBV9 and TRBJ2-7; TCRdb's D call, TRBD1, is unchecked because there is no DNA. The CDR3 contains 14 residues. The V gene's germline CDR1 is SGDLS and CDR2 YYNGEE. The CDR3: CASSVTGGPYEQYF.

The rearrangement uses TRBV6-1 and TRBJ1-6; TCRdb's assignment of TRBD1 cannot be checked, as there is no DNA. CDR1 is MNHNS and CDR2 is SASEGT in the germline V gene. This CDR3 has 14 residues. The CDR3: CASRIPGQNSPLHF.

The V gene is TRBV20-1, the J gene TRBJ2-1. This CDR3 has 13 residues. Germline V CDR1 and CDR2: DFQATT, SNEGSKA (reference sequence). CDR3 region: CSARDRRKNEQFF.

The V and J genes are TRBV7-2 and TRBJ2-7; no DNA is available, so the TRBD2 call from TCRdb remains unchecked. CDR1 and CDR2 from the germline V gene are SGHTA and FQGNSA. This CDR3 comprises 14 residues. The CDR3 loop is CASSLRRAEGEQYF.

The rearrangement uses TRBV7-7 and TRBJ1-3; TCRdb reports TRBD1, a call that lacks DNA to check it against. Germline V gene data show CDR1 as SSHAT and CDR2 as FNYEAQ (reference sequence). The CDR3 runs 15 residues. The CDR3 loop is CASSPLGGSGNTIYF.

The V and J genes are TRBV7-2 and TRBJ2-1; TCRdb calls TRBD2, which cannot be checked without DNA. The CDR3 runs to 14 residues. From germline, CDR1 is SGHTA and CDR2 FQGNSA. The CDR3 region is CASSLNAGVNEQFF.

The CDR3 is CASSYGGKTEAFF. This rearrangement joins TRBV6-5 to TRBJ1-1; TCRdb's D gene call, TRBD1, goes unchecked for lack of DNA. CDR3 length: 13 residues. In germline, CDR1 is MNHEY, CDR2 SVGAGI.

The rearrangement uses TRBV27 and TRBJ2-1; the D call from TCRdb, TRBD1, cannot be confirmed without DNA. This CDR3 has 14 amino acids. Germline V CDR1 and CDR2: MNHEY, SMNVEV (reference sequence). The chain's CDR3 is CASSLTPAYNEQFF.

The chain recombines TRBV7-2 with TRBJ2-6; TCRdb picks TRBD1, but there is no DNA to check that call. This CDR3 contains 17 residues. Germline V gene data show CDR1 as SGHTA and CDR2 as FQGNSA. The CDR3: CASSPDRGPLFANVLTF.

This rearrangement joins TRBV29-1 to TRBJ1-4. The germline V gene has CDR1 SQVTM and CDR2 ANQGSEA. The CDR3 sequence is 11 residues long. The CDR3 is CSGWENELLFF.

The chain joins TRBV7-2 to TRBJ1-4. Germline CDR1 SGHTA, CDR2 FQGNSA. The CDR3 covers 14 residues. CDR3: CASAGGGGNEKLFF.

The V call is TRBV29-1, the J call TRBJ2-1; TCRdb returns TRBD2, unconfirmable since there is no DNA. Germline assignment: CDR1 SQVTM and CDR2 ANQGSEA. CDR3 length: 14 amino acids. The CDR3 sequence is CSVEGLAGGGEQFF.

J is TRBJ2-1 and V is TRBV5-1; TCRdb proposes TRBD1, but this gene call is untestable without DNA. This CDR3 has 15 amino acids. CDR1 SGHRS and CDR2 YFSETQ come from the germline V gene. The CDR3 sequence is CASSLQGGTRDEQFF.

V and J are TRBV5-1 and TRBJ1-6. Germline V gene data show CDR1 as SGHRS and CDR2 as YFSETQ. This CDR3 comprises 14 residues. CDR3 sequence: CASSPGGEPDPLHF.

The chain joins TRBV18 to TRBJ2-2; without DNA, the TCRdb call of TRBD1 cannot be checked. This CDR3 region has 15 residues. Per the germline V gene, CDR1 is KGHSH and CDR2 is LQKENI. The CDR3 protein is CASSPLQGATGELFF.

The chain carries TRBV27 and TRBJ2-4; TCRdb outputs TRBD1, but without DNA this stays unchecked. The CDR3 loop spans 15 amino acids. The germline CDR1 and CDR2 sequences are MNHEY and SMNVEV (reference sequence). The CDR3 region is CASSLISGAKNIQYF.

V is TRBV29-1 and J is TRBJ1-2; TCRdb picks TRBD1, but there is no DNA to check that call. The CDR3 covers 14 residues. CDR1 is SQVTM and CDR2 is ANQGSEA in the germline V gene. The CDR3: CSADLQQGAHGYTF.

CDR3 loop: CASSLNGGGWDGYTF. J is TRBJ1-2 and V is TRBV7-2. The CDR3 is 15 residues long. CDR1 and CDR2 from the germline V gene are SGHTA and FQGNSA. Combining the CDR3 with reference TRBV7-2 and TRBJ1-2 gives the whole variable domain GAGVSQSPSNKVTEKGKDVELRCDPISGHTALYWYRQSLGQGLEFLIYFQGNSAPDKSGLPSDRFSAERTGGSVSTLTIQRTQQEDSAVYLCASSLNGGGWDGYTFGSGTRLTVV.

The rearrangement joins TRBV1 to TRBJ1-5. TRBV1 is a listed pseudogene. The CDR3 contains 17 residues. CDR3 in amino acids: CTSSQDSGTGSNQPQHF.

This chain connects TRBV19 to TRBJ1-1; TCRdb outputs TRBD1, but without DNA this stays unchecked. The CDR3 contains 14 residues. CDR1 is LNHDA, CDR2 SQIVND, per germline (reference sequence). The CDR3 loop is CASSPKVRNTEAFF.

The V gene is TRBV7-3, the J gene TRBJ2-1; the D call from TCRdb, TRBD1, cannot be confirmed without DNA. Germline V lookup: CDR1 SGHTA, CDR2 FQGTGA. The CDR3 covers 15 residues. The CDR3: CASSPSRVSYNEQFF.